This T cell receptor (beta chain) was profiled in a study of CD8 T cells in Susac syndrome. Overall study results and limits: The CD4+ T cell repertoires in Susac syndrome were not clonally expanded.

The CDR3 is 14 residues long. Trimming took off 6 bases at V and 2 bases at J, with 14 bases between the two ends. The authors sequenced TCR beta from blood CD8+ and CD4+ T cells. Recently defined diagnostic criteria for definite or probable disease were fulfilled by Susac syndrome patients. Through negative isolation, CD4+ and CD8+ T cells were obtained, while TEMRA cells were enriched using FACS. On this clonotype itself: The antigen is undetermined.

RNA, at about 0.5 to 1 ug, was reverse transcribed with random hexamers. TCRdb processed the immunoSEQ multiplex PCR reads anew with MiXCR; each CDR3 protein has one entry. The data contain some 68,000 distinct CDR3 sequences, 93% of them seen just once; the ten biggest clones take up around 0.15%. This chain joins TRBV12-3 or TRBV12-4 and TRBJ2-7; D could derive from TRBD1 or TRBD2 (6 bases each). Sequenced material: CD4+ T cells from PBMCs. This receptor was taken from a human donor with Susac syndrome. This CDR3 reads CASRADRGAYEQYF. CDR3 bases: TGTGCCAGCAGGGCTGATAGGGGGGCCTACGAGCAGTACTTC.